The source of this T cell receptor beta chain is a study of cytomegalovirus exposure and HLA in healthy donors. Regarding the study as a whole: Most TCR sequences showed up rarely, but some public TCRs showed up in many donors. What a later analysis showed was that several of the most significant clusters appeared linked to common viral pathogens. Confirmation was obtained in vitro that a few CMV-associated chains are specific for CMV antigens.

This clone was detected only a few times. Its target is unknown. 13 Jbeta primers and 60 Vbeta primers were used for the PCR. Generated by immunoSEQ multiplex PCR, the TCRdb table keeps only in-frame clones and is missing some. The sample carries roughly 130,000 clones, around 80% recorded once. J lost 5 bases, V lost 0 bases, and 8 bases had no gene match. Germline CDR1 is SGDLS and CDR2 is YYNGEE. The CDR3 is 16 residues long. The origin of this receptor is a male donor in good health and CMV-seropositive. This rearrangement joins TRBV9 to TRBJ1-2; 9 bases map to TRBD1. Sequenced material: PBMCs. The CDR3 protein is CASSVGGTGGKYGYTF. The DNA for the CDR3 is TGTGCCAGCAGCGTAGGGGGCACAGGGGGCAAGTATGGCTACACCTTC. Based on the CDR3 plus reference TRBV9 and TRBJ1-2, the full variable domain is DSGVTQTPKHLITATGQRVTLRCSPRSGDLSVYWYQQSLDQGLQFLIQYYNGEERAKGNILERFSAQQFPDLHSELNLSSLELGDSALYFCASSVGGTGGKYGYTFGSGTRLTVV.